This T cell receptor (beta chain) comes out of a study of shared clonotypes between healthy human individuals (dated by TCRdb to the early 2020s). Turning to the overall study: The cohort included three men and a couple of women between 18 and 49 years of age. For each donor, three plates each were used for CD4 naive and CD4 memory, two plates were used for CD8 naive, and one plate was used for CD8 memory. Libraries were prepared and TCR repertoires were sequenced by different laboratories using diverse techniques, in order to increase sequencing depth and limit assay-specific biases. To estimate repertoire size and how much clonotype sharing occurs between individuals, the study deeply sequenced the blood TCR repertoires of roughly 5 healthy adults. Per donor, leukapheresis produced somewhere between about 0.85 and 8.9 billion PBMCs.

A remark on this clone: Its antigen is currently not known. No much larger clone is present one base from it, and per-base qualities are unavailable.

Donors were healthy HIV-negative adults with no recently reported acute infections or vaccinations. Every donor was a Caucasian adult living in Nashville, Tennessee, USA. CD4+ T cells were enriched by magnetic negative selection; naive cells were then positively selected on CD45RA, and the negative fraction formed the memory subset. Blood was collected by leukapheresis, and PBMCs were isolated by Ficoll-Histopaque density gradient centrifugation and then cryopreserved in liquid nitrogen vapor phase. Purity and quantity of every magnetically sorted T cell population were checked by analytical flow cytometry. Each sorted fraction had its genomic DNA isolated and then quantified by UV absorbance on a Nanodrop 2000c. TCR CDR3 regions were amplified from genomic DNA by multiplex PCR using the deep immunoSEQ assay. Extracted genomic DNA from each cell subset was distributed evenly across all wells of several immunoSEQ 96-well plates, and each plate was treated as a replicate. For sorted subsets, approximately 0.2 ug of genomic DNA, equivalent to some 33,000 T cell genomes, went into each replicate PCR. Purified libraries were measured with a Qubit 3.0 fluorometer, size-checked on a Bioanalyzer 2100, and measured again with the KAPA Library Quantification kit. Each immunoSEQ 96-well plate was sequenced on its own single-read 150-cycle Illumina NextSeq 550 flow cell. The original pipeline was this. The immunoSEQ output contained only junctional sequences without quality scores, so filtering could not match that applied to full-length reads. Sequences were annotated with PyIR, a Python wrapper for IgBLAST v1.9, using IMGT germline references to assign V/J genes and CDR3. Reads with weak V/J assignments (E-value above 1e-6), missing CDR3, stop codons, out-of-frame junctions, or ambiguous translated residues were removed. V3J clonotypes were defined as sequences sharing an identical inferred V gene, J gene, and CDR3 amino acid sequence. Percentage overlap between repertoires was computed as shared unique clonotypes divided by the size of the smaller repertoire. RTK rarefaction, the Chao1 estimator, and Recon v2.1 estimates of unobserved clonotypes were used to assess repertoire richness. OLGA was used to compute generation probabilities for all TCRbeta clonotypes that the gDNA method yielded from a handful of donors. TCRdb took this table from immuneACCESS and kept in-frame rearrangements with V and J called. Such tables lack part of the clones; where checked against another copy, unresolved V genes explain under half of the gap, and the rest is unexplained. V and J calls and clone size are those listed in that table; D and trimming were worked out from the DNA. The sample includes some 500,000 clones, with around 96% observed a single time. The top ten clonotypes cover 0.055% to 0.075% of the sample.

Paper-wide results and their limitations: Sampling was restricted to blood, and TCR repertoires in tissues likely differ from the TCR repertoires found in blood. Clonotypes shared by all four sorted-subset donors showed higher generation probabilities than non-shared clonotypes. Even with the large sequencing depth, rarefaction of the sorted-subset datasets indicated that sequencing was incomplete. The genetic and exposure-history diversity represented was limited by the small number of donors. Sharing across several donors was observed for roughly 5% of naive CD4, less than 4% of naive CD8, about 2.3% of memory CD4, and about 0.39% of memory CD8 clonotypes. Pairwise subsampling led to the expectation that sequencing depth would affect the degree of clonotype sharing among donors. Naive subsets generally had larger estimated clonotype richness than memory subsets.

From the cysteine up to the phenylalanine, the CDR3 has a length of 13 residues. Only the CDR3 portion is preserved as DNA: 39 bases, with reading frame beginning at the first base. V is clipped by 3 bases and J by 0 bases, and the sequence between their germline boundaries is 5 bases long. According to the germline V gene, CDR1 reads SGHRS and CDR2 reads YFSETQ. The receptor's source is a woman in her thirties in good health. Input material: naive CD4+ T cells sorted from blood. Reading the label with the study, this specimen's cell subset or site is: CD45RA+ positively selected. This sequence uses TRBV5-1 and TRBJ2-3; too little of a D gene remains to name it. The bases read TGCGCCAGCAGCTACGGTAGCACAGATACGCAGTATTTT. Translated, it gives CASSYGSTDTQYF.